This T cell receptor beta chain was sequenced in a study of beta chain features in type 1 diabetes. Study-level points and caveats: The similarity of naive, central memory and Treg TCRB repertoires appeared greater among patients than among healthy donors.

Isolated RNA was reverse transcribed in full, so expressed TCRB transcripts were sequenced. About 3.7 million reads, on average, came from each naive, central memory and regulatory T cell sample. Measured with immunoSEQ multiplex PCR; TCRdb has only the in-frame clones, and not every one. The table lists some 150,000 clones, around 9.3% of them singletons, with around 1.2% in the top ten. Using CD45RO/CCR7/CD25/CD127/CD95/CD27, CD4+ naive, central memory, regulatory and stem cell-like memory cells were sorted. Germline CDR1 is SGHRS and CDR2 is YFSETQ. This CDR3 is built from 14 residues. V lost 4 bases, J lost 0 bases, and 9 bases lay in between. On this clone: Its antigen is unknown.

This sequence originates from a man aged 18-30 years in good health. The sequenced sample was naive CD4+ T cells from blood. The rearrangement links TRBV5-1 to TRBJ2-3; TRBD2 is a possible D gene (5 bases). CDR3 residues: CASSASGSTDTQYF. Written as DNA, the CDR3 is TGCGCCAGCAGCGCCTCGGGGAGCACAGATACGCAGTATTTT. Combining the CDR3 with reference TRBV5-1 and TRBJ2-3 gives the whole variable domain KAGVTQTPRYLIKTRGQQVTLSCSPISGHRSVSWYQQTPGQGLQFLFEYFSETQRNKGNFPGRFSGRQFSNSRSEMNVSTLELGDSALYLCASSASGSTDTQYFGPGTRLTVL.